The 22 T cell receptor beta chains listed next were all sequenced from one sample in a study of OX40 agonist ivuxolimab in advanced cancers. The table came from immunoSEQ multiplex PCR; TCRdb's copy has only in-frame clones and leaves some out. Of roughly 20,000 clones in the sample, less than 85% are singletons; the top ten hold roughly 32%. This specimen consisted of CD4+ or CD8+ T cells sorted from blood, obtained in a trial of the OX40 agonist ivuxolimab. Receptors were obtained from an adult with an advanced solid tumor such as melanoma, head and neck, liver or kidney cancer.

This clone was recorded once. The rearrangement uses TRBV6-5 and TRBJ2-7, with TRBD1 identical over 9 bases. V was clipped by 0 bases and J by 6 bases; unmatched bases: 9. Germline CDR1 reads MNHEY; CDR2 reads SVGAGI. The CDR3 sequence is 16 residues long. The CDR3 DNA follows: TGTGCCAGCAGTTACTCTTCGACAGGGGGTGGGCTCGAGCAGTACTTC. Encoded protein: CASSYSSTGGGLEQYF.

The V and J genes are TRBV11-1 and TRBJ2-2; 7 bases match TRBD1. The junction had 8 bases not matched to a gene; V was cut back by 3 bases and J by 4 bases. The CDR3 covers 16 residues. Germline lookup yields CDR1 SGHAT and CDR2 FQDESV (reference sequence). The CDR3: CASSFRQGITTGELFF. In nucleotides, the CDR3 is TGTGCCAGCAGCTTCCGACAGGGAATTACCACCGGGGAGCTGTTTTTT.

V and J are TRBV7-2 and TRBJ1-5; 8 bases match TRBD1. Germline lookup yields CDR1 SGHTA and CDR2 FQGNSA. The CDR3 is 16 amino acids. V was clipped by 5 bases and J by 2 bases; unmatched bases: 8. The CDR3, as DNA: TGTGCCAGCAGCATGGACAGGGTAAATGGCAATCAGCCCCAGCATTTT. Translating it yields CASSMDRVNGNQPQHF.

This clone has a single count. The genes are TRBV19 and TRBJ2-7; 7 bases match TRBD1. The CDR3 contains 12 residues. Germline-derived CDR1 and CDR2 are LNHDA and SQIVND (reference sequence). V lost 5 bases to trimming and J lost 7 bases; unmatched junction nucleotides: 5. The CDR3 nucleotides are TGTGCCAGTAGTTCAGGGGGATGGGAGCAGTACTTC. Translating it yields CASSSGGWEQYF.

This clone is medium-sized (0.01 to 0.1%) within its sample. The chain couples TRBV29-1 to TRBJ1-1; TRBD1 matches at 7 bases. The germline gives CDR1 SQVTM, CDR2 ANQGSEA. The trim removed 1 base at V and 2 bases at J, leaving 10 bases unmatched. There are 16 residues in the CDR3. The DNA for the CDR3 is TGCAGCGTTGAAGGTCGGGACAGCACACGAAACACTGAAGCTTTCTTT. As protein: CSVEGRDSTRNTEAFF.

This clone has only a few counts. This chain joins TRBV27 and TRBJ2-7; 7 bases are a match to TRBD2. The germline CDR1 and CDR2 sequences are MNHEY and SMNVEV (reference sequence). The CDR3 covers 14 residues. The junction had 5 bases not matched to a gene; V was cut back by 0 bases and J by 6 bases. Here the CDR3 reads CASSLSAGVLEQYF. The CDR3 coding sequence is TGTGCCAGCAGTTTATCGGCGGGGGTCCTCGAGCAGTACTTC.

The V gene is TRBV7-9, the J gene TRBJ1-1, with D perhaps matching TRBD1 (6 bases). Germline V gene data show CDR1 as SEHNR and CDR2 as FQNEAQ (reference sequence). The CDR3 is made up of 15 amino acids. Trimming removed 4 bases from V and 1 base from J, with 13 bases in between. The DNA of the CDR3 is TGTGCCAGCAGCTCAACCCGGGGACAGAACACTGAAGCTTTCTTT. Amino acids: CASSSTRGQNTEAFF.

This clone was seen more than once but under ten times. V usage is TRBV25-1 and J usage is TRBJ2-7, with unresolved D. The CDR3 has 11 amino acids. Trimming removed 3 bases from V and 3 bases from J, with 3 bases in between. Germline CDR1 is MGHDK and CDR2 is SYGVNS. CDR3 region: CASSDVYEQYF. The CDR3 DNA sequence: TGTGCCAGCAGTGACGTCTACGAGCAGTACTTC.

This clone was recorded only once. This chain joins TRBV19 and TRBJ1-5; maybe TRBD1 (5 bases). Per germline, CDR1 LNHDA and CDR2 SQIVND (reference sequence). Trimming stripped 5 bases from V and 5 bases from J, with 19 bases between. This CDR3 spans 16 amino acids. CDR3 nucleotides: TGTGCCAGTAGTCCGTCCTCCTGGGACTTGCATCAGCCCCAGCATTTT. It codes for CASSPSSWDLHQPQHF.

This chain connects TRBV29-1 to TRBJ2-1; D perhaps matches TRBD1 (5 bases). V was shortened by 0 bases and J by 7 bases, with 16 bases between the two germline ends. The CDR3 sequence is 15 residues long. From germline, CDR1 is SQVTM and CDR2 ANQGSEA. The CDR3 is CSVEDLRQGGNEQFF. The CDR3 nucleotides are TGCAGCGTTGAAGATTTACGGCAGGGCGGAAATGAGCAGTTCTTC.

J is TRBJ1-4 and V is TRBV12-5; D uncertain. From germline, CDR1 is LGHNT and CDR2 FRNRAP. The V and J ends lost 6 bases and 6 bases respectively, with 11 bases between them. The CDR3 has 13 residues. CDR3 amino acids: CASGARGDEKLFF. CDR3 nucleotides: TGTGCTAGTGGAGCCCGAGGAGATGAAAAACTGTTTTTT.

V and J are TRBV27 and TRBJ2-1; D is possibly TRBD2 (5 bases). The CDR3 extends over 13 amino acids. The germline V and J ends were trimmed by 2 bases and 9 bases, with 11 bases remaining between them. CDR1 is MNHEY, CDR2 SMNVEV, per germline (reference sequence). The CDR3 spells CASSLGLGSEQFF. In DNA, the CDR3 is TGTGCCAGCAGTTTAGGTCTTGGGAGTGAGCAGTTCTTC.

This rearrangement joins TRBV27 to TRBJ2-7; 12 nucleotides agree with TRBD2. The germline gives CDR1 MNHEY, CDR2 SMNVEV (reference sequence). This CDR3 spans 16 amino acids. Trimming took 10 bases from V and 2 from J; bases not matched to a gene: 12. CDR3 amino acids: CATKLTSGGLTYEQYF. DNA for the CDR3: TGTGCCACCAAACTCACTAGCGGGGGGTTAACCTACGAGCAGTACTTC.

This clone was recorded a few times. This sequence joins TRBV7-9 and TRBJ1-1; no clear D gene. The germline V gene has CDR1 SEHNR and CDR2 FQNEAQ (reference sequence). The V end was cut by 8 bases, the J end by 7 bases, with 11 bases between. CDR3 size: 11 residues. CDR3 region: CASVRKHEAFF. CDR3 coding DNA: TGTGCCAGCGTCCGGAAACATGAAGCTTTCTTT.

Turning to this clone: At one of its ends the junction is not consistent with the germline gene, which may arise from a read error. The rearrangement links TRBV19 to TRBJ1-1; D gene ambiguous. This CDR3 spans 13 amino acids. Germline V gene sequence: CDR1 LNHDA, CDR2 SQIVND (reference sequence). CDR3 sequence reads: CASSIRLNAEAFF. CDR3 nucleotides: TGTGCCAGTAGTATCAGACTGAACGCTGAAGCTTTCTTT.

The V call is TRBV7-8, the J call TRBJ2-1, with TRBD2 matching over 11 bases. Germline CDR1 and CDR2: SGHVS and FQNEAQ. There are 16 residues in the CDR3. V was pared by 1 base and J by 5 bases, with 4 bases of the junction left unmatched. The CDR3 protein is CASSLVTSGGDNEQFF. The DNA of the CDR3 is TGTGCCAGCAGCTTAGTTACTAGCGGGGGTGACAATGAGCAGTTCTTC.

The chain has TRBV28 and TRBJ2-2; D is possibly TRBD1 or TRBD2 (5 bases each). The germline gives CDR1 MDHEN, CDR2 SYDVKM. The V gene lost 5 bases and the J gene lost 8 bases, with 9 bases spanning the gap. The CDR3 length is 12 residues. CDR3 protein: CASSPGTGELFF. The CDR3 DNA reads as TGTGCCAGCAGTCCCGGGACGGGGGAGCTGTTTTTT.

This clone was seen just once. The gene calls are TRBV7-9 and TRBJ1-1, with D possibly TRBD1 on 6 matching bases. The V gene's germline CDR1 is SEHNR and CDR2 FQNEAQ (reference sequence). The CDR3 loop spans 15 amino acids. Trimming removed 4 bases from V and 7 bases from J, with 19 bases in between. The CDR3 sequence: CASSSPNSDSNEAFF. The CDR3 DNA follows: TGTGCCAGCAGCTCCCCGAATTCGGACAGCAATGAAGCTTTCTTT. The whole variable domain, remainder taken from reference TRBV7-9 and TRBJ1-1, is DTGVSQNPRHKITKRGQNVTFRCDPISEHNRLYWYRQTLGQGPEFLTYFQNEAQLEKSRLLSDRFSAERPKGSFSTLEIQRTEQGDSAMYLCASSSPNSDSNEAFFGQGTRLTVV.

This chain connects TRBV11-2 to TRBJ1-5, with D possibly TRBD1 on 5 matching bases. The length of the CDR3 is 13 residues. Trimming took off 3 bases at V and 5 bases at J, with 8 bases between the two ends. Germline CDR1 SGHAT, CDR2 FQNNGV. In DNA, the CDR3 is TGTGCCAGCAGCTTTGGGACCTATCAGCCCCAGCATTTT. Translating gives CASSFGTYQPQHF.

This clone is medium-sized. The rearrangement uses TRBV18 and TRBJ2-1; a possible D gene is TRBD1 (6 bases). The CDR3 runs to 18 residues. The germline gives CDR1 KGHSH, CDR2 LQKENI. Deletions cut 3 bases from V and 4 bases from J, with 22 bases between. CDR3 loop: CASSPDLHIRTDYNEQFF. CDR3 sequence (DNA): TGTGCCAGCTCACCCGACTTACACATTAGGACAGATTACAATGAGCAGTTCTTC.

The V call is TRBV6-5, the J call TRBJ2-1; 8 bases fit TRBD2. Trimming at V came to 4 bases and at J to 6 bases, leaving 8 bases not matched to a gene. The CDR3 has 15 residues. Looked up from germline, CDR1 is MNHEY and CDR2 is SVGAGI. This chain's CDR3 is CASSSGLARANEQFF. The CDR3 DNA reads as TGTGCCAGCAGTTCTGGACTAGCCAGGGCCAATGAGCAGTTCTTC.

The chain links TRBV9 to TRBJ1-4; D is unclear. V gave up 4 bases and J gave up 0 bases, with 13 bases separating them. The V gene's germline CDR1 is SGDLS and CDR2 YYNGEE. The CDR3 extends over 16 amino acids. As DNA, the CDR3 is TGTGCCAGCAGCTCCCACCCCCAGCCAACTAATGAAAAACTGTTTTTT. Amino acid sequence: CASSSHPQPTNEKLFF. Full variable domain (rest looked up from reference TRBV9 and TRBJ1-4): DSGVTQTPKHLITATGQRVTLRCSPRSGDLSVYWYQQSLDQGLQFLIQYYNGEERAKGNILERFSAQQFPDLHSELNLSSLELGDSALYFCASSSHPQPTNEKLFFGSGTQLSVL.